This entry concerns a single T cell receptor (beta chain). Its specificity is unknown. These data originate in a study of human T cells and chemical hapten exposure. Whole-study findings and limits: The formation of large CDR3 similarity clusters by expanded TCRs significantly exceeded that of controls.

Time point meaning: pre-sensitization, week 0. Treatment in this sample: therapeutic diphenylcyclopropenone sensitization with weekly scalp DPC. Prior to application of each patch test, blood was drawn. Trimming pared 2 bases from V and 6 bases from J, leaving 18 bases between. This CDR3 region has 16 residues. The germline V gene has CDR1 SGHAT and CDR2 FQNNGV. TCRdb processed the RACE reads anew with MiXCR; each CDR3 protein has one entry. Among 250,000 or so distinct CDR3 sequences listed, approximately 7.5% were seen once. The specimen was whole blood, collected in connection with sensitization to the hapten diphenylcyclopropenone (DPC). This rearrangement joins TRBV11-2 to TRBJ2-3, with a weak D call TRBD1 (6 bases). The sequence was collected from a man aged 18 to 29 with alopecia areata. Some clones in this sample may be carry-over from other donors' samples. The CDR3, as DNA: TGTGCCAGCAGCTTACCGGGACAAGTAGCTTGGGATACGCAGTATTTT. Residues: CASSLPGQVAWDTQYF.